The source of this T cell receptor beta chain is a study of cytomegalovirus exposure and HLA in healthy donors. Vbeta (60) and Jbeta (13) primers were used in the PCR. Assay used: immunoSEQ multiplex PCR; TCRdb lists only in-frame clones, some missing. The sample yields some 150,000 clones, 70% to 85% seen once. The CDR3 totals 16 residues. Deletions cut 0 bases from V and 3 bases from J, with 13 bases between. The germline V gene encodes CDR1 SGDLS and CDR2 YYNGEE. This clone has just one count. The sequence was collected from a male donor in good health and CMV-seronegative. The sample taken for sequencing was PBMCs. The V call is TRBV9, the J call TRBJ2-1, with D possibly TRBD2 on 5 matching bases. CDR3 nucleotide sequence: TGTGCCAGCAGCGTAGCTACGAGCGGAAGCTACAATGAGCAGTTCTTC. It specifies CASSVATSGSYNEQFF.